A selection of T cell receptor beta chains follows, all from one sample in a study of cytomegalovirus exposure and HLA in healthy donors. The table came from immunoSEQ multiplex PCR; TCRdb's copy has only in-frame clones and leaves some out. The repertoire includes about 210,000 clones, more than 75% of them detected once, and 6% sits in the top ten. Sequences were obtained from PBMCs. These receptors were taken from a man aged 35 to 55 in good health and CMV-seropositive. CDR3s include the opening cysteine and the closing phenylalanine or tryptophan. A D gene is named only where the DNA matches it firmly. Clone sizes are given selectively: once, few, many, or a class where the clone is expanded.

cdr3_nt: TGTGCCAGCAGCTTGTCGGGGACAGATGGCTACACCTTC; cdr3_aa: CASSLSGTDGYTF; v_call: TRBV5-4; j_call: TRBJ1-2; clone_size: once; d_call: TRBD1
cdr3_nt: TGTGCCTGGAGTGTACCAGTTAATTCACCCCTCCACTTT; cdr3_aa: CAWSVPVNSPLHF; v_call: TRBV30; j_call: TRBJ1-6; clone_size: .; d_call: .
cdr3_nt: TGTGCCAGCAGCTTCCCGTGGGGGCTGGCCGGGGAGCTGTTTTTT; cdr3_aa: CASSFPWGLAGELFF; v_call: TRBV11-3; j_call: TRBJ2-2; clone_size: .; d_call: .
cdr3_nt: TGTGCCAGCAGCTTTACAGGGGCCGAGCAGTACTTC; cdr3_aa: CASSFTGAEQYF; v_call: TRBV7-9; j_call: TRBJ2-7; clone_size: .; d_call: TRBD1
cdr3_nt: TGTGCCAGCACCCGACAGAAGAACACTGAAGCTTTCTTT; cdr3_aa: CASTRQKNTEAFF; v_call: TRBV18; j_call: TRBJ1-1; clone_size: .; d_call: .
cdr3_nt: TGTGCCAGCAGCTTAGGGACAGGGAGGACTGGGGCCAACGTCCTGACTTTC; cdr3_aa: CASSLGTGRTGANVLTF; v_call: TRBV7-9; j_call: TRBJ2-6; clone_size: .; d_call: TRBD1
cdr3_nt: TGTGCCAGCAGTTACCTAGCGGGGACCGGCTCTGGGGCCAACGTCCTGACTTTC; cdr3_aa: CASSYLAGTGSGANVLTF; v_call: TRBV27; j_call: TRBJ2-6; clone_size: .; d_call: TRBD2
cdr3_nt: TGCGCCAGCAGCTTGCTCGGACGGGAGAACACCGGGGAGCTGTTTTTT; cdr3_aa: CASSLLGRENTGELFF; v_call: TRBV5-1; j_call: TRBJ2-2; clone_size: .; d_call: .
cdr3_nt: TGTGCCACCAGCATCGCGGGGCTAGGAGGAAACACCATATATTTT; cdr3_aa: CATSIAGLGGNTIYF; v_call: TRBV15; j_call: TRBJ1-3; clone_size: few; d_call: .
cdr3_nt: TGCAGTGCCCATCCGGGTGGCGAAGCTTTCTTT; cdr3_aa: CSAHPGGEAFF; v_call: TRBV20-1; j_call: TRBJ1-1; clone_size: .; d_call: .
cdr3_nt: TGCGCCAGCAGCCCGAGGGTTTCTAGCACAGATACGCAGTATTTT; cdr3_aa: CASSPRVSSTDTQYF; v_call: TRBV4-1; j_call: TRBJ2-3; clone_size: .; d_call: .
cdr3_nt: TGTGCCAGCTCACCACCGTTGCGGGAGGCCGGGGAGCTGTTTTTT; cdr3_aa: CASSPPLREAGELFF; v_call: TRBV18; j_call: TRBJ2-2; clone_size: .; d_call: TRBD2
cdr3_nt: TGTGCCAGCAGCTTCTCGCGGGACTACGAGCAGTACTTC; cdr3_aa: CASSFSRDYEQYF; v_call: TRBV7-2; j_call: TRBJ2-7; clone_size: .; d_call: .
cdr3_nt: TGTGCCAGCAGTCCCACAGGGGAGGAACTGTTTTTT; cdr3_aa: CASSPTGEELFF; v_call: TRBV6-1; j_call: TRBJ1-4; clone_size: .; d_call: TRBD1
cdr3_nt: TGCAGCGCTGCTCGACAGGGCTATGGCTACACCTTC; cdr3_aa: CSAARQGYGYTF; v_call: TRBV29-1; j_call: TRBJ1-2; clone_size: .; d_call: TRBD1
cdr3_nt: TGTGCCAGCGGGGACAGGGACACAGATACGCAGTATTTT; cdr3_aa: CASGDRDTDTQYF; v_call: TRBV5-4; j_call: TRBJ2-3; clone_size: few; d_call: TRBD1
cdr3_nt: TGTGCCAGCAGTCCCGGGATAGACTATGGCTACACCTTC; cdr3_aa: CASSPGIDYGYTF; v_call: TRBV6-5; j_call: TRBJ1-2; clone_size: .; d_call: .
cdr3_nt: TGTGCCAGCCGGTGGGGGAGGGCCGCCTACGAGCAGTACTTC; cdr3_aa: CASRWGRAAYEQYF; v_call: TRBV6-6; j_call: TRBJ2-7; clone_size: .; d_call: TRBD2
cdr3_nt: TGTGCCAGCAGCGGGCTAGGCTACGAGCAGTACTTC; cdr3_aa: CASSGLGYEQYF; v_call: TRBV9; j_call: TRBJ2-7; clone_size: .; d_call: .
cdr3_nt: TGTGCCAGCAGTTACTCGAGGAGCACTTATCAGCCCCAGCATTTT; cdr3_aa: CASSYSRSTYQPQHF; v_call: TRBV6-5; j_call: TRBJ1-5; clone_size: .; d_call: .
cdr3_nt: TGTGCCAGCAGCTTATCCCCAGGGGAGCATGGCTACACCTTC; cdr3_aa: CASSLSPGEHGYTF; v_call: TRBV11-2; j_call: TRBJ1-2; clone_size: .; d_call: .
cdr3_nt: TGTGCCAGCAGCACACGGACAGGGGGCACTGAAGCTTTCTTT; cdr3_aa: CASSTRTGGTEAFF; v_call: TRBV21-1; j_call: TRBJ1-1; clone_size: .; d_call: .
cdr3_nt: TGTGCCACCGGACAGCCTAACACTGAAGCTTTCTTT; cdr3_aa: CATGQPNTEAFF; v_call: TRBV2; j_call: TRBJ1-1; clone_size: .; d_call: .
cdr3_nt: TGTGCCAGCAGCGTAGTACCGGCGGCTAGGCCAGAGACCCAGTACTTC; cdr3_aa: CASSVVPAARPETQYF; v_call: TRBV9; j_call: TRBJ2-5; clone_size: once; d_call: .
cdr3_nt: TGTGCCAGCAAACCCAGGACAGGGTTTAATAGCAATCAGCCCCAGCATTTT; cdr3_aa: CASKPRTGFNSNQPQHF; v_call: TRBV27; j_call: TRBJ1-5; clone_size: .; d_call: TRBD1
cdr3_nt: TGTGCCAGCAGTGAATACAGCGGGAGAGGTAATGAGCAGTTCTTC; cdr3_aa: CASSEYSGRGNEQFF; v_call: TRBV2; j_call: TRBJ2-1; clone_size: few; d_call: TRBD2